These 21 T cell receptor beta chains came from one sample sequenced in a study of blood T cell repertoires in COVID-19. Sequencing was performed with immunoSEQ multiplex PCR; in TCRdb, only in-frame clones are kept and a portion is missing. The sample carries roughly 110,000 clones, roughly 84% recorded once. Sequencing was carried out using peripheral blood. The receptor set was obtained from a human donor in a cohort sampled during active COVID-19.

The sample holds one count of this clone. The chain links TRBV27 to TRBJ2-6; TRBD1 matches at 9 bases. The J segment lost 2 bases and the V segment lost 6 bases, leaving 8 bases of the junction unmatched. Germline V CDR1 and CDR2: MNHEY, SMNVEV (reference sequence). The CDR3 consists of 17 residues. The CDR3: CASRPGQGPTGANVLTF. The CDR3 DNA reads TGTGCCAGCAGACCGGGACAGGGACCGACTGGGGCCAACGTCCTGACTTTC.

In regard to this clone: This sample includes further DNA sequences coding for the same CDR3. The CDR3 spells CASRRGGSGANVLTF. Here the CDR3 DNA reads TGTGCCAGCAGGAGAGGGGGATCTGGGGCCAACGTCCTGACTTTC. The chain recombines TRBV6-5 with TRBJ2-6, with a tentative D call TRBD1 (6 bases). The V and J ends lost 6 bases and 1 base respectively, with 10 bases between them. CDR1 is MNHEY and CDR2 is SVGAGI in the germline V gene. The CDR3 length is 15 residues.

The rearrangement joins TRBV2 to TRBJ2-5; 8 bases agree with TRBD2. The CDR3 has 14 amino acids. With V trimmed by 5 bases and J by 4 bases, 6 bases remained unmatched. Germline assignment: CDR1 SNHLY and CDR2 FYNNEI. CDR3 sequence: CASSSGRSGETQYF. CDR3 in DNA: TGTGCCAGCAGTAGCGGGAGAAGTGGAGAGACCCAGTACTTC.

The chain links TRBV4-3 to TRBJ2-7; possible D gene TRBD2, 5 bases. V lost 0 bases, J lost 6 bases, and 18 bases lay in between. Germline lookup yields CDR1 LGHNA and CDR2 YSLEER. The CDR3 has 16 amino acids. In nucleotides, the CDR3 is TGCGCCAGCAGCCAAGATCAGGAGGCGTTGAGCTCCGAGCAGTACTTC. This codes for CASSQDQEALSSEQYF.

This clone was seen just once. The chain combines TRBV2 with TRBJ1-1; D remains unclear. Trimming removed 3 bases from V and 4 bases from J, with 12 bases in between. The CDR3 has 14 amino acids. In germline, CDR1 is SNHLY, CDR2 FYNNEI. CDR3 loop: CASSEGSLRTEAFF. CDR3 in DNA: TGTGCCAGCAGTGAGGGCAGTCTACGCACTGAAGCTTTCTTT.

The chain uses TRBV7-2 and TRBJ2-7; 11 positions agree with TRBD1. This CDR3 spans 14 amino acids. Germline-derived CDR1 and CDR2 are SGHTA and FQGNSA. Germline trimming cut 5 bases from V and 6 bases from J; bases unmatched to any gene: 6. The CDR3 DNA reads TGTGCCAGCAGCCCCTCGGACAGGGGGCGCGAGCAGTACTTC. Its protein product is CASSPSDRGREQYF.

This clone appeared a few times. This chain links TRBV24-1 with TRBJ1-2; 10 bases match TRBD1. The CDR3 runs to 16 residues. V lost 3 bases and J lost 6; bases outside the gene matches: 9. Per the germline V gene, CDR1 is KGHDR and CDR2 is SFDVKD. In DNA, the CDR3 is TGTGCCACCAGTGATCCCCGGACAGGGGGTTTCGATGGCTACACCTTC. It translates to CATSDPRTGGFDGYTF.

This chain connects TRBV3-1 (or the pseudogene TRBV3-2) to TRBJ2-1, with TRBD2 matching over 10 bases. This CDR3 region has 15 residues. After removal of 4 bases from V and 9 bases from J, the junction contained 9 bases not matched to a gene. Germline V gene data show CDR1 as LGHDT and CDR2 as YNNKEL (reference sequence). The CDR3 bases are TGTGCCAGCAGCCGTAGCGAACTAGCGGGAAGTGAGCAGTTCTTC. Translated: CASSRSELAGSEQFF.

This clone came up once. Written as DNA, the CDR3 is TGCGCCAGCAGCCAATCGACAGGGGATGAAGCTTTCTTT. Protein sequence: CASSQSTGDEAFF. This chain uses TRBV4-3 with TRBJ1-1; 8 bases are shared with TRBD1. This CDR3 region has 13 residues. CDR1 LGHNA and CDR2 YSLEER come from the germline V gene. With V trimmed by 2 bases and J by 7 bases, 3 bases remained unmatched.

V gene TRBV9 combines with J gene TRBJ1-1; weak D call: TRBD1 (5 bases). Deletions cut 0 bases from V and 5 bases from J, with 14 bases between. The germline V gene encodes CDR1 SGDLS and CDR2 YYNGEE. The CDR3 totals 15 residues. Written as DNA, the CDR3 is TGTGCCAGCAGCGTAGGTCCAGGGCTAGCGACTGAAGCTTTCTTT. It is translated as CASSVGPGLATEAFF.

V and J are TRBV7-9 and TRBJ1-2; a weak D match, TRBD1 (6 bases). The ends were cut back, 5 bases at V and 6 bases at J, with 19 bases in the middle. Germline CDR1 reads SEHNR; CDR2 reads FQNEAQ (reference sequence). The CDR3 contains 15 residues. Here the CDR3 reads CASSRTSQGIHGYTF. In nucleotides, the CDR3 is TGTGCCAGCAGCCGCACCTCCCAGGGGATCCATGGCTACACCTTC.

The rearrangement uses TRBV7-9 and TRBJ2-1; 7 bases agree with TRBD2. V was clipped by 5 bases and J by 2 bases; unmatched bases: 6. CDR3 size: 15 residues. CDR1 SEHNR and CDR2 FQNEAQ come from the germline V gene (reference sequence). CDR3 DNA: TGTGCCAGCAGCGGGGAGCGGGATGCCTACAATGAGCAGTTCTTC. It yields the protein CASSGERDAYNEQFF.

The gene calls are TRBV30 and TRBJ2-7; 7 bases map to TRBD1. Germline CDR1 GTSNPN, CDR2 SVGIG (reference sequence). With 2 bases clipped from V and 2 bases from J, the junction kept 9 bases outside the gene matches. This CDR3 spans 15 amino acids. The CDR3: CAWSHMTGNTYEQYF. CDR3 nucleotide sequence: TGTGCCTGGAGTCATATGACAGGGAATACCTACGAGCAGTACTTC.

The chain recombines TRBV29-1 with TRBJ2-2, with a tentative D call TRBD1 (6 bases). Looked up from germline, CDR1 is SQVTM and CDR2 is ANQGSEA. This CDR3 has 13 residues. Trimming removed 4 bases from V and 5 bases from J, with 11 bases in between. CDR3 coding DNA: TGCAGCGTTGCAGGACAGAATACCGGGGAGCTGTTTTTT. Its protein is CSVAGQNTGELFF.

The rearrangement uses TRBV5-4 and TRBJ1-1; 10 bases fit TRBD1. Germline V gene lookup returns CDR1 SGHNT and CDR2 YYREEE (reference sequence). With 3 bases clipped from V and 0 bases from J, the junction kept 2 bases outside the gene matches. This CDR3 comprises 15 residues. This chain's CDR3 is CASSSGTGVNTEAFF. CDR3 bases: TGTGCCAGCAGCTCCGGGACAGGGGTGAACACTGAAGCTTTCTTT.

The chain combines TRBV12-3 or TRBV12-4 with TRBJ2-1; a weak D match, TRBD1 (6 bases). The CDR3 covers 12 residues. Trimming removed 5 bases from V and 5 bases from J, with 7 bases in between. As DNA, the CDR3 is TGTGCCAGCAGTCGGACAGACAATGAGCAGTTCTTC. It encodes CASSRTDNEQFF.

The CDR3 DNA reads as TGTGCCAGCAGTCCTGACAGGGGGCGGGGAGAGCAGTACTTC. The encoded protein is CASSPDRGRGEQYF. The chain carries TRBV27 and TRBJ2-7, with 10 bases that match TRBD1. The CDR3 has 14 residues. V lost 5 bases and J lost 7; bases outside the gene matches: 8. Germline loops: CDR1 MNHEY, CDR2 SMNVEV (reference sequence).

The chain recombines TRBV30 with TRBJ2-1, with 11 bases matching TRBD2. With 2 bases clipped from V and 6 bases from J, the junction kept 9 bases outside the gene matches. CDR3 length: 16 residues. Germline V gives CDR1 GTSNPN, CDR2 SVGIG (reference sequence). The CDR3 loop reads CAWSLFSGRAGNEQFF. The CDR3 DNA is TGTGCCTGGAGTCTCTTTAGCGGGAGGGCCGGCAATGAGCAGTTCTTC.

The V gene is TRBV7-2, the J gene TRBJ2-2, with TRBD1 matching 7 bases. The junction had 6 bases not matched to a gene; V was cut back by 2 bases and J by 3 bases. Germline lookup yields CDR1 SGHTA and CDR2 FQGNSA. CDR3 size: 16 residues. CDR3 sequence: CASSLTQGSYTGELFF. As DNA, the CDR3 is TGTGCCAGCAGCTTAACACAGGGGTCTTACACCGGGGAGCTGTTTTTT.

The CDR3 sequence: CASSIGQGRDEQFF. DNA for the CDR3: TGCGCCAGCAGCATCGGACAGGGGCGGGATGAGCAGTTCTTC. The V call is TRBV5-1, the J call TRBJ2-1; 9 nucleotides match TRBD1. The CDR3 sequence is 14 residues long. With 4 bases clipped from V and 8 bases from J, the junction kept 7 bases outside the gene matches. CDR1 and CDR2 (germline): SGHRS, YFSETQ.

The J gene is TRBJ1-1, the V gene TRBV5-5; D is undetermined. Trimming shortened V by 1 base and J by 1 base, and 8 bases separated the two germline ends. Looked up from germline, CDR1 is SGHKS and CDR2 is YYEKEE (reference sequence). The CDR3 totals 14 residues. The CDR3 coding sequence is TGTGCCAGCAGCTTGCCGTTTAAGAACACTGAAGCTTTCTTT. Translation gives CASSLPFKNTEAFF.